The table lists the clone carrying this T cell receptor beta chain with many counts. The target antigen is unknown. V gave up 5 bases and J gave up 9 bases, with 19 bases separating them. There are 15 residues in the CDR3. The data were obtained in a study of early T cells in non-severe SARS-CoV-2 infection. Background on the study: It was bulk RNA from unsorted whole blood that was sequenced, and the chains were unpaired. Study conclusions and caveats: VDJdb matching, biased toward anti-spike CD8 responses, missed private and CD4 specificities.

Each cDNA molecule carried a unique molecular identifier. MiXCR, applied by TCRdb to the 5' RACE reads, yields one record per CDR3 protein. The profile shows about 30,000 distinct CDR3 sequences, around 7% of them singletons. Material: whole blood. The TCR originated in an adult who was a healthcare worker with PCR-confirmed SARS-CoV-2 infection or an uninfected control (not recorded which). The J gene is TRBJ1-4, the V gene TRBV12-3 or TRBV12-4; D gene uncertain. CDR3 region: CASSAVASVAQKLFF. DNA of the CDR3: TGTGCCAGCAGTGCCGTCGCCTCCGTTGCGCAAAAACTGTTTTTT.